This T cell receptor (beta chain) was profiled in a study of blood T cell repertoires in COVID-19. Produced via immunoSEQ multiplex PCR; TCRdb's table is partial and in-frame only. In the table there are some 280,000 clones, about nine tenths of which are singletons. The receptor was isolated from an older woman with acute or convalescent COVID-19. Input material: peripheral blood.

The CDR3 region is CASSLSGISYNEQFF. The CDR3 DNA reads as TGTGCCAGCAGTCTTAGCGGGATCTCCTACAATGAGCAGTTCTTC. V is TRBV6-5 and J is TRBJ2-1, with 8 bases matching TRBD2. V lost 5 bases, J lost 0 bases, and 3 bases stayed unmatched. The CDR3 loop spans 15 amino acids. CDR1 and CDR2 from the germline V gene are MNHEY and SVGAGI.